The 6 T cell receptor beta chains below all came from one sample that was sequenced in a study of blood T cell repertoires in COVID-19. Generated by immunoSEQ multiplex PCR, the TCRdb table keeps only in-frame clones and is missing some. Among around 76,000 clones, more than 65% were seen once, and the ten largest hold around 28%. Source material: peripheral blood. These receptors were collected from a woman at least 80 years old with active or convalescent COVID-19.

This CDR3 is CASSLTGRNTEAFF. CDR3 nucleotide sequence: TGTGCCAGCAGCTTGACAGGGAGGAACACTGAAGCTTTCTTT. This rearrangement joins TRBV7-9 to TRBJ1-1; 7 nucleotides agree with TRBD1. V lost 3 bases, J lost 1 base, and 2 bases stayed unmatched. This CDR3 is built from 14 residues. Germline values: CDR1 SEHNR, CDR2 FQNEAQ (reference sequence).

CDR3 sequence reads: CASSLPVSGELFF. CDR3 in DNA: TGTGCCAGCAGTTTACCTGTCTCCGGGGAGCTGTTTTTT. The chain joins TRBV27 to TRBJ2-2; D gene uncertain. V lost 2 bases to trimming and J lost 6 bases, with 7 bases between them. There are 13 residues in the CDR3. Germline V lookup: CDR1 MNHEY, CDR2 SMNVEV (reference sequence).

The V gene is TRBV14, the J gene TRBJ1-2; D not resolved. The CDR3 sequence is 13 residues long. The germline V and J ends were trimmed by 1 base and 7 bases, with 10 bases remaining between them. The germline gives CDR1 SGHDN, CDR2 FVKESK. The CDR3 region is CASSQGRGFGYTF. CDR3 bases: TGTGCCAGCAGCCAAGGGCGAGGGTTTGGCTACACCTTC.

This clone occurred a few times. J is TRBJ2-3 and V is TRBV4-3; D gene uncertain. V lost 0 bases and J 4 bases, leaving 17 bases between the germline ends. Looked up from germline, CDR1 is LGHNA and CDR2 is YSLEER. The CDR3 covers 17 residues. Written as DNA, the CDR3 is TGCGCCAGCAGCCAAGATAGGAGTTTAGGTCGCCCAGATACGCAGTATTTT. It specifies CASSQDRSLGRPDTQYF.

This clone was picked up a small number of times. V is TRBV3-1 (or the pseudogene TRBV3-2) and J is TRBJ2-5; perhaps TRBD2 as D (7 bases). CDR1 LGHDT and CDR2 YNNKEL come from the germline V gene (reference sequence). Trimming removed 4 bases at V and 2 bases at J, with 20 bases between. The CDR3 is 17 amino acids. CDR3 DNA: TGTGCCAGCAGCCCGACCCATTGGGGGCGGGGGCAAGAGACCCAGTACTTC. Translation gives CASSPTHWGRGQETQYF.

This chain joins TRBV15 and TRBJ2-3; the D gene is possibly TRBD2 (5 bases). Germline CDR1 LNHNV, CDR2 YYDKDF (reference sequence). The CDR3 covers 17 residues. Trimming pared 4 bases from V and 6 bases from J, leaving 23 bases between. CDR3 sequence: CATSTSVGALPVDTQYF. In DNA, the CDR3 is TGTGCCACCAGCACCTCAGTGGGAGCCCTTCCCGTGGATACGCAGTATTTT.